These 10 T cell receptor beta chains were sequenced from one sample in a study of T cell clonotyping in hematopoietic cell transplantation. Only in-frame clones appear in the TCRdb table, and some are missing; sequencing was by immunoSEQ multiplex PCR. Of over 15,000 clones listed, around 90% are singletons. Source material: peripheral blood mononuclear cells. These receptors all come from a man aged 35 to 55 in good health. Some clones in this sample may be carry-over from other donors' samples.

V and J are TRBV6-4 and TRBJ2-6; 9 bases line up with TRBD1. V shed 4 bases, J shed 0 bases, and the junction held 4 bases outside the gene matches. The CDR3 sequence is 17 residues long. Germline CDR1 MRHNA, CDR2 SNTAGT. CDR3 sequence reads: CASSGGQGPSGANVLTF. The CDR3 nucleotides are TGTGCCAGCAGTGGGGGACAGGGACCCTCTGGGGCCAACGTCCTGACTTTC.

This chain joins TRBV29-1 and TRBJ1-2, with D possibly being TRBD1 (5 bases). Trimming left V 7 bases short and J 6 bases short, with 12 bases between. From germline, CDR1 is SQVTM and CDR2 ANQGSEA. The CDR3 extends over 11 amino acids. CDR3 amino acids: CSAREGNGYTF. The CDR3 DNA is TGCAGCGCTCGGGAGGGGAATGGCTACACCTTC.

This chain connects TRBV7-2 to TRBJ2-7, with TRBD2 as a possible D gene (6 bases). The V and J ends lost 3 bases and 3 bases respectively, with 6 bases between them. Germline assignment: CDR1 SGHTA and CDR2 FQGNSA. This CDR3 is built from 12 residues. The CDR3 coding sequence is TGTGCCAGCAGCTTTAGCGGCTACGAGCAGTACTTC. Protein: CASSFSGYEQYF.

The chain is built from TRBV4-1 and TRBJ2-1, with 12 bases matching TRBD2. With V trimmed by 2 bases and J by 6 bases, 5 bases remained unmatched. The germline gives CDR1 MGHRA, CDR2 YSYEKL. The CDR3 extends over 16 amino acids. The CDR3 coding sequence is TGCGCCAGCAGCCAAATGGGACTAGCGGGCTTCAATGAGCAGTTCTTC. This gives the protein CASSQMGLAGFNEQFF.

This clone was picked up a small number of times. The chain couples TRBV6-5 to TRBJ2-7; D not certain. Germline V CDR1 and CDR2: MNHEY, SVGAGI. Trimming left V 9 bases short and J 7 bases short, with 10 bases between. The CDR3 totals 10 residues. The CDR3, as DNA: TGTGCCAGTGGAATGAGGGAGCAGTACTTC. Residues: CASGMREQYF.

This sequence joins TRBV14 and TRBJ2-5; D remains unclear. Germline CDR1 reads SGHDN; CDR2 reads FVKESK. This CDR3 has 16 residues. Deletions cut 4 bases from V and 1 base from J, with 16 bases between. The CDR3 DNA is TGTGCCAGCAGCCCCTATCCGGGCTGGTCCCAAGAGACCCAGTACTTC. Protein product: CASSPYPGWSQETQYF. The full variable domain, completed using reference TRBV14 and TRBJ2-5, is EAGVTQFPSHSVIEKGQTVTLRCDPISGHDNLYWYRRVMGKEIKFLLHFVKESKQDESGMPNNRFLAERTGGTYSTLKVQPAELEDSGVYFCASSPYPGWSQETQYFGPGTRLLVL.

J is TRBJ2-5 and V is TRBV6-5; D not certain. V lost 6 bases and J lost 3, with 11 bases in between. Germline V CDR1 and CDR2: MNHEY, SVGAGI. This CDR3 has 13 amino acids. The DNA of the CDR3 is TGTGCCAGCAGATCTCGGCGTAAAGAGACCCAGTACTTC. Protein product: CASRSRRKETQYF.

V gene TRBV18 combines with J gene TRBJ2-7, with D unclear. The CDR3 covers 17 residues. The V end lost 6 bases, the J end lost 3 bases, and 24 bases lay between the germline ends. Germline V gives CDR1 KGHSH, CDR2 LQKENI. CDR3 region: CASSLRLSGSLNYEQYF. CDR3 DNA: TGTGCCAGCTCGCTTCGTCTTTCCGGGTCCCTTAACTACGAGCAGTACTTC.

V gene TRBV28 combines with J gene TRBJ1-4, with 11 bases that match TRBD1. The trim removed 3 bases at V and 7 bases at J, leaving 4 bases unmatched. Germline V lookup: CDR1 MDHEN, CDR2 SYDVKM. This CDR3 spans 15 amino acids. In nucleotides, the CDR3 is TGTGCCAGCAGTTTGCGAGGGACAGGGGGTGAAAAACTGTTTTTT. This codes for CASSLRGTGGEKLFF.

The chain carries TRBV5-1 and TRBJ2-3; 8 nucleotides match TRBD2. The CDR3 runs to 20 residues. The J segment lost 2 bases and the V segment lost 3 bases, leaving 20 bases of the junction unmatched. Germline assignment: CDR1 SGHRS and CDR2 YFSETQ. The CDR3 loop is CASSYYPGTSKTTITDTQYF. The CDR3 DNA follows: TGCGCCAGCAGCTACTATCCCGGGACTAGTAAGACAACTATCACAGATACGCAGTATTTT.